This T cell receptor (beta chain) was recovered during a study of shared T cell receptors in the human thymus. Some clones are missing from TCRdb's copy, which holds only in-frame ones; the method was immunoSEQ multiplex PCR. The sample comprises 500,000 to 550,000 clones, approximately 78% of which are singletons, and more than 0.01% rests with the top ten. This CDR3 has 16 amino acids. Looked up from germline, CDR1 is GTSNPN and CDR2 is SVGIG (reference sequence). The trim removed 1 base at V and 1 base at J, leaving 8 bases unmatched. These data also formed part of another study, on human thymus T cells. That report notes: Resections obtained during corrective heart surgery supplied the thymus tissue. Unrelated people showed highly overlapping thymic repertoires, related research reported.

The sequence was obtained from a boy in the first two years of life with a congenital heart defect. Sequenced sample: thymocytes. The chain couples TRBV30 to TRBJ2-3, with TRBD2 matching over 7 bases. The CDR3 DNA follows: TGTGCCTGGAGTGCCCCCCCGGGGAGGGGCACAGATACGCAGTATTTT. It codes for CAWSAPPGRGTDTQYF.